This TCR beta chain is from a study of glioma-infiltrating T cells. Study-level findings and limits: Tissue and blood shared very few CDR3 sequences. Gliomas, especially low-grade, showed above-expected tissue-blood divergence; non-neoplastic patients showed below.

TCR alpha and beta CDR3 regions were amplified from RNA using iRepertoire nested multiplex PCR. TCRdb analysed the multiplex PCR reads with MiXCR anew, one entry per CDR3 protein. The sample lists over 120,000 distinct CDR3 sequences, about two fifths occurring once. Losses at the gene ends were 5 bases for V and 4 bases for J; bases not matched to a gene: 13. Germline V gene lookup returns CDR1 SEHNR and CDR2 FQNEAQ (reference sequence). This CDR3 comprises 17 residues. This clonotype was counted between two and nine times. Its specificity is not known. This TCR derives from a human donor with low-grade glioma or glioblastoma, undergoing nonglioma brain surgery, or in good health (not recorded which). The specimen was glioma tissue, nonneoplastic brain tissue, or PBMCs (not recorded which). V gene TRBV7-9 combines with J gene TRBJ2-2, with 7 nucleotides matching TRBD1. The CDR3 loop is CASSLLAGAGGTGELFF. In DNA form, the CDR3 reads TGTGCCAGCAGCCTCCTAGCTGGGGCAGGGGGCACCGGGGAGCTGTTTTTT.